Shown below are 27 T cell receptor beta chains from a single sample sequenced in a study of blood T cell repertoires in COVID-19. Clones were read by immunoSEQ multiplex PCR, and TCRdb kept only the in-frame ones, dropping some. The table includes fewer than 250,000 clones, 80% to 90% detected once. Material: peripheral blood. The source is a man aged 45-65 years with acute or convalescent COVID-19.

The rearrangement uses TRBV12-5 and TRBJ2-7; 10 bases match TRBD2. This CDR3 region has 18 residues. Germline CDR1 LGHNT, CDR2 FRNRAP. The ends lost 2 bases at V and 0 bases at J; junction bases unmatched: 10. The CDR3 spells CASGLIILAGRGSYEQYF. CDR3 DNA sequence: TGTGCTAGTGGTTTGATAATACTAGCGGGGCGGGGCTCCTACGAGCAGTACTTC. The entire variable domain, with the rest obtained from reference TRBV12-5 and TRBJ2-7, is as follows: DARVTQTPRHKVTEMGQEVTMRCQPILGHNTVFWYRQTMMQGLELLAYFRNRAPLDDSGMPKDRFSAEMPDATLATLKIQPSEPRDSAVYFCASGLIILAGRGSYEQYFGPGTRLTVT.

This chain uses TRBV18 with TRBJ1-1; D not certain. The CDR3 is 15 residues long. Per the germline V gene, CDR1 is KGHSH and CDR2 is LQKENI. V gave up 2 bases and J gave up 3 bases, with 13 bases separating them. CDR3 protein: CASSPSPSADTEAFF. CDR3 sequence (DNA): TGTGCCAGCTCACCAAGTCCCTCGGCGGACACTGAAGCTTTCTTT.

The chain carries TRBV20-1 and TRBJ2-5; TRBD2 aligns across 9 bases. CDR1 and CDR2 (germline): DFQATT, SNEGSKA (reference sequence). The J segment lost 4 bases and the V segment lost 3 bases, leaving 9 bases of the junction unmatched. This CDR3 has 15 residues. The CDR3: CSASSSGGLGETQYF. The CDR3 DNA follows: TGCAGTGCTAGTTCCAGCGGGGGGCTGGGAGAGACCCAGTACTTC.

This chain uses TRBV27 with TRBJ1-1; D perhaps matches TRBD1 (5 bases). Trimming left V 8 bases short and J 5 bases short, with 12 bases between. CDR1 and CDR2 from the germline V gene are MNHEY and SMNVEV (reference sequence). There are 12 residues in the CDR3. The CDR3 protein is CASRGGYTEAFF. In DNA, the CDR3 is TGTGCCAGCCGGGGGGGATATACTGAAGCTTTCTTT.

The rearrangement joins TRBV6-5 to TRBJ2-7, with D possibly being TRBD1 (5 bases). The germline CDR1 and CDR2 sequences are MNHEY and SVGAGI. V lost 6 bases and J lost 5, with 14 bases in between. The CDR3 consists of 13 residues. The CDR3 sequence is CASRFTQGHEQYF. Here the CDR3 DNA reads TGTGCCAGCAGGTTCACTCAGGGCCACGAGCAGTACTTC.

This clone has a single count. V and J are TRBV27 and TRBJ2-7; 7 positions agree with TRBD1. The CDR3 sequence is 12 residues long. The V and J ends lost 8 bases and 4 bases, in that order; junction bases with no gene match: 5. The V gene's germline CDR1 is MNHEY and CDR2 SMNVEV (reference sequence). The CDR3 nucleotides are TGTGCCAGCGGGGACAGTGAGTACGAGCAGTACTTC. Translating gives CASGDSEYEQYF.

The V call is TRBV2, the J call TRBJ1-6; D is undetermined. The V end lost 6 bases, the J end lost 7 bases, and 7 bases lay between the germline ends. CDR1 and CDR2 from the germline V gene are SNHLY and FYNNEI. The CDR3 is 12 residues long. The CDR3 here is CASRRENSPLHF. Written as DNA, the CDR3 is TGTGCCAGCAGGCGGGAAAATTCACCCCTCCACTTT.

The V call is TRBV6-6, the J call TRBJ1-2; D not certain. In germline, CDR1 is MNHNY, CDR2 SVGAGI (reference sequence). Trimming cost V 2 bases and J 1 base, with 8 bases left between them. This CDR3 has 14 amino acids. CDR3: CASSYDGGNYGYTF. The CDR3 DNA follows: TGTGCCAGCAGTTACGATGGAGGTAACTATGGCTACACCTTC.

This chain connects TRBV9 to TRBJ2-5, with 12 bases aligning to TRBD2. This CDR3 contains 15 residues. The junction had 6 bases not matched to a gene; V was cut back by 4 bases and J by 5 bases. Germline lookup yields CDR1 SGDLS and CDR2 YYNGEE. The CDR3 sequence: CASSTSGRPSETQYF. DNA for the CDR3: TGTGCCAGCAGCACTAGCGGGAGGCCCTCCGAGACCCAGTACTTC.

This chain joins TRBV11-2 and TRBJ1-2; a possible D gene is TRBD1 (6 bases). V was pared by 8 bases and J by 4 bases, with 20 bases between. The germline CDR1 and CDR2 sequences are SGHAT and FQNNGV. CDR3 size: 15 residues. CDR3 residues: CASYSSGVGGYGYTF. CDR3 in DNA: TGTGCCAGCTACTCCTCGGGTGTAGGGGGCTATGGCTACACCTTC.

The chain links TRBV7-9 to TRBJ2-1; 9 nucleotides line up with TRBD2. The CDR3 spans 18 residues. From germline, CDR1 is SEHNR and CDR2 FQNEAQ (reference sequence). The ends lost 4 bases at V and 3 bases at J; junction bases unmatched: 13. The CDR3 spells CASSSWGSGRIRYNEQFF. Here the CDR3 DNA reads TGTGCCAGCAGCTCCTGGGGTAGCGGGAGAATTCGCTACAATGAGCAGTTCTTC.

V usage is TRBV7-9 and J usage is TRBJ1-3; the D gene is possibly TRBD1 (5 bases). V was trimmed by 2 bases and J by 2 bases, leaving 10 bases between them. Germline values: CDR1 SEHNR, CDR2 FQNEAQ (reference sequence). CDR3 length equals 15 residues. The CDR3 DNA follows: TGTGCCAGCAGCTTAAGGCAGGGAACTGGAAACACCATATATTTT. Protein: CASSLRQGTGNTIYF.

This chain links TRBV5-4 with TRBJ2-5, with D perhaps matching TRBD1 (6 bases). V lost 0 bases to trimming and J lost 5 bases, with 17 bases between them. The CDR3 contains 16 residues. Per the germline V gene, CDR1 is SGHNT and CDR2 is YYREEE (reference sequence). Here the CDR3 reads CASSLDPQGQGETQYF. The CDR3 bases are TGTGCCAGCAGCTTGGATCCGCAGGGGCAGGGGGAGACCCAGTACTTC.

The V gene is TRBV6-1, the J gene TRBJ1-1, with D possibly matching TRBD1 (6 bases). Germline-derived CDR1 and CDR2 are MNHNS and SASEGT. This CDR3 region has 14 residues. V dropped 3 bases and J dropped 4 bases, with 12 bases sitting between them. The CDR3 sequence is CASSDQGLTTEAFF. The CDR3, as DNA: TGTGCCAGCAGTGATCAGGGGTTGACCACTGAAGCTTTCTTT.

V gene TRBV28 combines with J gene TRBJ2-7; 8 bases align to TRBD1. The CDR3 spans 15 residues. The J segment lost 5 bases and the V segment lost 2 bases, leaving 8 bases of the junction unmatched. CDR1 MDHEN and CDR2 SYDVKM come from the germline V gene. The CDR3 coding sequence is TGTGCCAGCAGTTTAGCCGGACAGGGCGCGGACGAGCAGTACTTC. Its translation is CASSLAGQGADEQYF.

This chain joins TRBV5-1 and TRBJ2-3; 11 nucleotides agree with TRBD2. Looked up from germline, CDR1 is SGHRS and CDR2 is YFSETQ. CDR3 size: 17 residues. With 3 bases clipped from V and 2 bases from J, the junction kept 8 bases outside the gene matches. CDR3 coding DNA: TGCGCCAGCAGCTCAACTAGCGGGGGACCCAACACAGATACGCAGTATTTT. It codes for CASSSTSGGPNTDTQYF.

This chain joins TRBV30 and TRBJ2-7; TRBD1 is a possible D gene (6 bases). V lost 0 bases, J lost 2 bases, and 8 bases lay in between. Germline CDR1 GTSNPN, CDR2 SVGIG (reference sequence). CDR3 length: 13 amino acids. The CDR3 is CAWSVQGTYEQYF. The CDR3, as DNA: TGTGCCTGGAGTGTACAGGGCACCTACGAGCAGTACTTC.

The genes are TRBV7-6 and TRBJ1-6; D possibly corresponds to TRBD1 (6 bases). Deletions cut 2 bases from V and 5 bases from J, with 10 bases between. Germline assignment: CDR1 SGHVS and CDR2 FNYEAQ. The CDR3 sequence is 15 residues long. CDR3 DNA sequence: TGTGCCAGCAGCTTAAACAGGGCGAATAATTCACCCCTCCACTTT. This gives the protein CASSLNRANNSPLHF. The full variable domain, completed using reference TRBV7-6 and TRBJ1-6, is GAGVSQSPRYKVTKRGQDVALRCDPISGHVSLYWYRQALGQGPEFLTYFNYEAQQDKSGLPNDRFSAERPEGSISTLTIQRTEQRDSAMYRCASSLNRANNSPLHFGNGTRLTVT.

V gene TRBV12-3 or TRBV12-4 combines with J gene TRBJ2-1; a weak D match, TRBD1 (6 bases). The CDR3 runs 13 residues. With 3 bases removed from V and 5 bases from J, the gap between germline ends came to 8 bases. In nucleotides, the CDR3 is TGTGCCAGCAGTTTCGGGACAAACAATGAGCAGTTCTTC. Its protein is CASSFGTNNEQFF.

In this sample, this clone turned up a few times. The genes are TRBV7-2 and TRBJ2-7, with a tentative D call TRBD1 (6 bases). Per the germline V gene, CDR1 is SGHTA and CDR2 is FQGNSA. The length of the CDR3 is 15 residues. Trimming pared 2 bases from V and 2 bases from J, leaving 13 bases between. The CDR3 DNA sequence: TGTGCCAGCAGCTTAAGGACAGAATTCGCCTACGAGCAGTACTTC. Translated: CASSLRTEFAYEQYF.

The rearrangement links TRBV6-5 to TRBJ1-2, with a weak D call TRBD1 (5 bases). CDR1 and CDR2 from the germline V gene are MNHEY and SVGAGI. CDR3 length equals 14 residues. The V and J ends lost 2 bases and 7 bases respectively, with 14 bases between them. This CDR3 reads CASSYQGGTGGYTF. CDR3 sequence (DNA): TGTGCCAGCAGTTACCAGGGAGGGACGGGTGGCTACACCTTC.

In nucleotides, the CDR3 is TGTGCCAGCAGCTTTCAAGACAGGGATGGCGAGCAGTACTTC. Its translation is CASSFQDRDGEQYF. The chain has TRBV5-4 and TRBJ2-7; TRBD1 matches at 7 bases. Germline values: CDR1 SGHNT, CDR2 YYREEE (reference sequence). The CDR3 loop spans 14 amino acids. V dropped 2 bases and J dropped 6; count of bases not matched to a gene: 8.

The chain combines TRBV5-1 with TRBJ1-5; TRBD1 matches at 7 bases. The V and J ends lost 2 bases and 4 bases, in that order; junction bases with no gene match: 3. The CDR3 sequence is 14 residues long. CDR1 is SGHRS, CDR2 YFSETQ, per germline. The CDR3 sequence is CASSLGQENQPQHF. CDR3 DNA: TGCGCCAGCAGCTTAGGACAGGAGAATCAGCCCCAGCATTTT.

This clone was seen once. The chain recombines TRBV11-2 with TRBJ2-2; 7 positions match TRBD2. This CDR3 region has 17 residues. CDR1 SGHAT and CDR2 FQNNGV come from the germline V gene. V gave up 5 bases and J gave up 4 bases; unmatched junction bases: 13. CDR3 in amino acids: CASSNVLRGVGTGELFF. In DNA form, the CDR3 reads TGTGCCAGCAGCAACGTCCTTCGGGGGGTAGGCACCGGGGAGCTGTTTTTT.

V and J are TRBV18 and TRBJ2-3; perhaps TRBD2 as D (6 bases). This CDR3 has 15 amino acids. Trimming took 3 bases from V and 3 from J, leaving 13 bases between them. Germline V CDR1 and CDR2: KGHSH, LQKENI. CDR3 amino acids: CASSPLDGRTDTQYF. The CDR3, as DNA: TGTGCCAGCTCACCGTTGGATGGGAGGACAGATACGCAGTATTTT.

The chain carries TRBV12-3 or TRBV12-4 and TRBJ1-3; D not resolved. The CDR3 covers 13 residues. Trimming stripped 9 bases from V and 4 bases from J, with 13 bases between. Written as DNA, the CDR3 is TGTGCCAGTAGCGAGGTGGAAGGAAACACCATATATTTT. Translating it yields CASSEVEGNTIYF.

This chain links TRBV4-1 with TRBJ2-3, with D possibly being TRBD2 (6 bases). This CDR3 contains 16 residues. Germline V CDR1 and CDR2: MGHRA, YSYEKL. Trimming took off 3 bases at V and 4 bases at J, with 17 bases between the two ends. The CDR3 DNA follows: TGCGCCAGCAGCCAGGGTCCCGGGAGCGGGTCAGATACGCAGTATTTT. It codes for CASSQGPGSGSDTQYF.